A selection of T cell receptor beta chains follows, all from one sample in a study of OX40 agonist ivuxolimab in advanced cancers. The repertoire was sequenced with immunoSEQ multiplex PCR; TCRdb's copy has only in-frame clones and lacks some. The profile covers tens of thousands of clones, with about nine tenths appearing a single time and around 7% taken by the ten largest. The starting material was CD4+ or CD8+ T cells sorted from blood, obtained in a trial of the OX40 agonist ivuxolimab. The receptors were sampled from an adult with an advanced solid tumor such as melanoma, head and neck, liver or kidney cancer. The CDR3 runs from the conserved cysteine through the conserved F or W. Fields, in order: CDR3 protein, CDR3 DNA, clone size, D gene, J gene, V gene. A D gene is named only where the DNA matches it firmly. For some rows the clone size is stated as once, few or many, or as a class when expanded; others skip it.

cdr3_aa: CASSLGAGETQYF; cdr3_nt: TGTGCCAGCAGCTTAGGCGCGGGAGAGACCCAGTACTTC; clone_size: -; d_call: -; j_call: TRBJ2-5; v_call: TRBV7-9
cdr3_aa: CASSPEDGTQGIGYTF; cdr3_nt: TGTGCCAGCAGCCCGGAGGACGGGACACAGGGTATTGGCTACACCTTC; clone_size: -; d_call: -; j_call: TRBJ1-2; v_call: TRBV5-4
cdr3_aa: CSVGTGVWGSEKLFF; cdr3_nt: TGCAGCGTCGGGACAGGGGTATGGGGGAGTGAAAAACTGTTTTTT; clone_size: -; d_call: TRBD1; j_call: TRBJ1-4; v_call: TRBV29-1
cdr3_aa: CASGLADIQGTYGYTF; cdr3_nt: TGTGCTAGTGGTTTGGCCGACATACAGGGGACCTATGGCTACACCTTC; clone_size: -; d_call: TRBD1; j_call: TRBJ1-2; v_call: TRBV12-5
cdr3_aa: CASSLRASYEQYF; cdr3_nt: TGTGCCAGCAGTTTACGGGCCTCCTACGAGCAGTACTTC; clone_size: -; d_call: -; j_call: TRBJ2-7; v_call: TRBV28
cdr3_aa: CAWSGWEGPVIDEQFF; cdr3_nt: TGTGCCTGGAGCGGGTGGGAGGGCCCAGTAATCGATGAGCAGTTCTTC; clone_size: -; d_call: TRBD2; j_call: TRBJ2-1; v_call: TRBV30
cdr3_aa: CASSPQTTSTDTQYF; cdr3_nt: TGCGCCAGCAGCCCGCAGACAACTAGCACAGATACGCAGTATTTT; clone_size: -; d_call: -; j_call: TRBJ2-3; v_call: TRBV10-1
cdr3_aa: CAWSIGQGYEQYF; cdr3_nt: TGTGCCTGGAGCATAGGACAGGGCTACGAGCAGTACTTC; clone_size: once; d_call: TRBD1; j_call: TRBJ2-7; v_call: TRBV30
cdr3_aa: CASSRGRSSYEQYF; cdr3_nt: TGTGCCAGCAGCCGCGGACGGTCCTCCTACGAGCAGTACTTC; clone_size: -; d_call: -; j_call: TRBJ2-7; v_call: TRBV6-1
cdr3_aa: CASSAQGVSGNTIYF; cdr3_nt: TGTGCCAGCAGTGCACAGGGGGTCTCTGGAAACACCATATATTTT; clone_size: -; d_call: TRBD1; j_call: TRBJ1-3; v_call: TRBV6-1
cdr3_aa: CASSLGIASYNEQFF; cdr3_nt: TGTGCCAGCAGCCTAGGGATTGCCTCCTACAATGAGCAGTTCTTC; clone_size: -; d_call: -; j_call: TRBJ2-1; v_call: TRBV21-1
cdr3_aa: CASSFPGFAGYTF; cdr3_nt: TGTGCCAGCAGCTTCCCAGGGTTTGCGGGCTACACCTTC; clone_size: -; d_call: -; j_call: TRBJ1-2; v_call: TRBV13
cdr3_aa: CASRSSGSSSYEQYF; cdr3_nt: TGTGCCAGCAGATCTAGCGGGAGCAGCTCCTACGAGCAGTACTTC; clone_size: -; d_call: TRBD2; j_call: TRBJ2-7; v_call: TRBV6-5
cdr3_aa: CASSPPGRVHEQYF; cdr3_nt: TGTGCCAGCTCACCACCCGGGAGGGTGCACGAGCAGTACTTC; clone_size: -; d_call: TRBD2; j_call: TRBJ2-7; v_call: TRBV18
cdr3_aa: CASSDQSRGYTF; cdr3_nt: TGTGCCAGCAGCGACCAGTCAAGGGGCTACACCTTC; clone_size: -; d_call: -; j_call: TRBJ1-2; v_call: TRBV11-1
cdr3_aa: CASSEDDNPNSPLHF; cdr3_nt: TGTGCCAGCAGTGAGGACGACAATCCTAATTCACCCCTCCACTTT; clone_size: -; d_call: -; j_call: TRBJ1-6; v_call: TRBV6-4
cdr3_aa: CASSMENQPQHF; cdr3_nt: TGTGCCAGTAGTATGGAGAATCAGCCCCAGCATTTT; clone_size: few; d_call: -; j_call: TRBJ1-5; v_call: TRBV19
cdr3_aa: CASSWGLALDEQYF; cdr3_nt: TGTGCCAGCAGTTGGGGACTAGCTCTCGACGAGCAGTACTTC; clone_size: -; d_call: TRBD2; j_call: TRBJ2-7; v_call: TRBV6-6
cdr3_aa: CASSYSPPTYTGELFF; cdr3_nt: TGTGCCAGCAGTTACTCGCCCCCTACTTACACCGGGGAGCTGTTTTTT; clone_size: -; d_call: -; j_call: TRBJ2-2; v_call: TRBV6-5
cdr3_aa: CASTIGQGDGYTF; cdr3_nt: TGTGCCAGTACTATAGGACAGGGGGATGGCTACACCTTC; clone_size: -; d_call: TRBD1; j_call: TRBJ1-2; v_call: TRBV19
cdr3_aa: CASTSRSYEQYF; cdr3_nt: TGTGCCAGCACGTCCAGGTCCTACGAGCAGTACTTC; clone_size: -; d_call: -; j_call: TRBJ2-7; v_call: TRBV2
cdr3_aa: CASSVGPGQGRETQYF; cdr3_nt: TGTGCCAGCAGCGTAGGGCCCGGACAGGGTAGAGAGACCCAGTACTTC; clone_size: -; d_call: TRBD1; j_call: TRBJ2-5; v_call: TRBV9
cdr3_aa: CASSPTGTDTQYF; cdr3_nt: TGTGCCAGCAGTCCCACGGGCACAGATACGCAGTATTTT; clone_size: once; d_call: -; j_call: TRBJ2-3; v_call: TRBV28
cdr3_aa: CASSGEDPVVGELFF; cdr3_nt: TGTGCCAGCAGCGGGGAGGACCCAGTAGTAGGGGAGCTGTTTTTT; clone_size: -; d_call: -; j_call: TRBJ2-2; v_call: TRBV9
cdr3_aa: CAWSLGQGSTPLHF; cdr3_nt: TGTGCCTGGAGTTTGGGGCAGGGTAGCACACCCCTCCACTTT; clone_size: -; d_call: -; j_call: TRBJ1-6; v_call: TRBV30
cdr3_aa: CASSQEVPTGVGQPQHF; cdr3_nt: TGCGCCAGCAGCCAAGAAGTTCCGACAGGGGTCGGCCAGCCCCAGCATTTT; clone_size: -; d_call: TRBD1; j_call: TRBJ1-5; v_call: TRBV4-1
cdr3_aa: CASSPGGYQPQHF; cdr3_nt: TGTGCCAGCTCACCAGGGGGTTATCAGCCCCAGCATTTT; clone_size: -; d_call: TRBD1; j_call: TRBJ1-5; v_call: TRBV6-5
cdr3_aa: CATGSGDGSPLHF; cdr3_nt: TGTGCCACCGGCTCAGGGGACGGGTCACCCCTCCACTTT; clone_size: -; d_call: -; j_call: TRBJ1-6; v_call: TRBV27
cdr3_aa: CASSFSSGPYEQYF; cdr3_nt: TGTGCCAGCAGCTTCTCTTCCGGGCCCTACGAGCAGTACTTC; clone_size: once; d_call: -; j_call: TRBJ2-7; v_call: TRBV7-3